This TCR beta chain was sequenced during a study of Graves' ophthalmopathy and Graves' hyperthyroidism. This CDR3 has 16 residues. Germline assignment: CDR1 LNHDA and CDR2 SQIVND (reference sequence). The V and J ends lost 2 bases and 9 bases respectively, with 17 bases between them. This clonotype was seen repeatedly, ten times or more. Amplification of TCR beta CDR3 regions used RNA transcripts. After a first-round RT-PCR with HTBI primers, a second-round multiplex PCR was run. One entry per CDR3 protein results from TCRdb running MiXCR on the multiplex PCR reads. Of nearly 400,000 distinct CDR3 sequences listed, approximately 16% are singletons.

This TCR was recovered from a young woman with Graves' ophthalmopathy. Material: peripheral blood. The chain couples TRBV19 to TRBJ1-6; D is ambiguous. DNA of the CDR3: TGTGCCAGTAGTATAAATCGGCCGGGTGGCGGTTCACCCCTCCACTTT. This sequence encodes CASSINRPGGGSPLHF.